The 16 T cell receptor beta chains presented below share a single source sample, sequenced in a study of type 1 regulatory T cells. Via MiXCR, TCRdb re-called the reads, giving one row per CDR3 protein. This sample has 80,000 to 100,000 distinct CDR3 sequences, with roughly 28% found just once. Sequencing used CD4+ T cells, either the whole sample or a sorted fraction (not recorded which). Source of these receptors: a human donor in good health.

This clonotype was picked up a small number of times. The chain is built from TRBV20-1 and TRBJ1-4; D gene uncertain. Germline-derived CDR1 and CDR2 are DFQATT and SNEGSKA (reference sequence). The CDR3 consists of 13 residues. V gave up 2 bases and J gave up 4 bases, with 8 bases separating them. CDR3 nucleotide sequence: TGCAGTGCTAGACACAGCCATAATGAAAAACTGTTTTTT. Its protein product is CSARHSHNEKLFF.

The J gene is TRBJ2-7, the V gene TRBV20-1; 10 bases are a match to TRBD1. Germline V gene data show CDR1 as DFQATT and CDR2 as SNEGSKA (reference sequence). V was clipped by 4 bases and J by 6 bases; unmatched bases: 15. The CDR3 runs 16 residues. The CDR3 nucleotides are TGCAGTGCTAAGGACCCCGGGACAGGGGTATTGTTCGAGCAGTACTTC. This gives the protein CSAKDPGTGVLFEQYF.

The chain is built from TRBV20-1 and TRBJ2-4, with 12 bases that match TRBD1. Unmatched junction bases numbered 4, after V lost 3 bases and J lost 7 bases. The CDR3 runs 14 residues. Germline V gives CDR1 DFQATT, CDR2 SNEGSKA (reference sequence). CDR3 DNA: TGCAGTGCTAGGGGACAGGGGGCGGGGAACATTCAGTACTTC. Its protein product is CSARGQGAGNIQYF.

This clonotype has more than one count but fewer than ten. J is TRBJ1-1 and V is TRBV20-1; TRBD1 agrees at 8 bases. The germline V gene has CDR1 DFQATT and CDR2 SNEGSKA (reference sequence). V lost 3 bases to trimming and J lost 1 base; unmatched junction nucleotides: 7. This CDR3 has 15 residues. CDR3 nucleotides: TGCAGTGCTAGCCTGACAGGGGATCCGAACACTGAAGCTTTCTTT. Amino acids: CSASLTGDPNTEAFF.

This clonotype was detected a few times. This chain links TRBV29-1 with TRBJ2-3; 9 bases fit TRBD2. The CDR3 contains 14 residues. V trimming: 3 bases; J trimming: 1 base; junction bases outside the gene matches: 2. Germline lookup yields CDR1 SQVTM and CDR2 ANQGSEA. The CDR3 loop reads CSVEGGRGTDTQYF. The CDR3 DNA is TGCAGCGTTGAGGGCGGGAGGGGCACAGATACGCAGTATTTT.

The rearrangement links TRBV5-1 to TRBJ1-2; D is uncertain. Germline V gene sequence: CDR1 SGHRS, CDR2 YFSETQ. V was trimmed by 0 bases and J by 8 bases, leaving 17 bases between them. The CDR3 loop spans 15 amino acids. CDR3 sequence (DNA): TGCGCCAGCAGCTTGGGACTTAGGACCAGCGAGGGCTACACCTTC. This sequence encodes CASSLGLRTSEGYTF.

The CDR3 DNA reads as TGTGCCAGCAGCCCCGGGTCGAGAGCGGGAGCCGCCTACAATGAGCAGTTCTTC. Translating it yields CASSPGSRAGAAYNEQFF. The J gene is TRBJ2-1, the V gene TRBV14; TRBD2 matches at 8 bases. The CDR3 has 18 residues. Germline CDR1 and CDR2: SGHDN and FVKESK. The V gene end was trimmed by 4 bases and the J gene end by 2 bases; junction bases not matched to a gene: 13. Looking up the rest from reference TRBV14 and TRBJ2-1 gives the full variable domain: EAGVTQFPSHSVIEKGQTVTLRCDPISGHDNLYWYRRVMGKEIKFLLHFVKESKQDESGMPNNRFLAERTGGTYSTLKVQPAELEDSGVYFCASSPGSRAGAAYNEQFFGPGTRLTVL.

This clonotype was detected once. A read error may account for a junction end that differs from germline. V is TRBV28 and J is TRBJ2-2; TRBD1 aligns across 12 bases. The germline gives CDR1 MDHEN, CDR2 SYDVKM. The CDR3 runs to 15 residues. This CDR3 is CASTSGTGGSGGLFF. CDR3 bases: TGTGCCAGCACCTCCGGGACAGGGGGCTCCGGGGGGCTGTTTTTT.

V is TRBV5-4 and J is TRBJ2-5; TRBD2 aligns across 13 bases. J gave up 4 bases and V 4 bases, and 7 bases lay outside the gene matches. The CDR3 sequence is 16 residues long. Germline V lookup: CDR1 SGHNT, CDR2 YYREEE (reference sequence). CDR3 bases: TGTGCCAGCAGCCCCCAGGGACTAGCGGGACGAGAGACCCAGTACTTC. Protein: CASSPQGLAGRETQYF.

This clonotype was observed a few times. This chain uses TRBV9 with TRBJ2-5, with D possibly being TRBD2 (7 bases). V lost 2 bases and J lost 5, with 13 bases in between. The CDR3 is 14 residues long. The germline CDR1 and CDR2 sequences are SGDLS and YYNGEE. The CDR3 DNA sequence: TGTGCCAGCAGCGTTTTCGGGGGGCACGAGACCCAGTACTTC. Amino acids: CASSVFGGHETQYF.

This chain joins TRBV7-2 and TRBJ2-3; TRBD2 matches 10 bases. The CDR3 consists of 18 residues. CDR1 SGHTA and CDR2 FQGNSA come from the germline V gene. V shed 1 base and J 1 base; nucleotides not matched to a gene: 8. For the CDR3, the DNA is TGTGCCAGCAGCTTAGTCCCTAGCGGGAGAATGGGCACAGATACGCAGTATTTT. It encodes CASSLVPSGRMGTDTQYF.

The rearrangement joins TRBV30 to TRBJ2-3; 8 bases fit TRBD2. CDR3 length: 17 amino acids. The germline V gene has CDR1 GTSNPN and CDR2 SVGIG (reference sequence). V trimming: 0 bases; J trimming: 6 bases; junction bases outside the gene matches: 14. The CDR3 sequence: CAWSVLRGAGVGDTQYF. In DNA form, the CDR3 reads TGTGCCTGGAGTGTACTAAGGGGAGCGGGAGTGGGGGATACGCAGTATTTT.

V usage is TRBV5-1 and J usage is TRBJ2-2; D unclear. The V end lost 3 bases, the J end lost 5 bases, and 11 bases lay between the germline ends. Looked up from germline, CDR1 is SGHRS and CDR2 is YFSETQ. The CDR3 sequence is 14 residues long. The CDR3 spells CASSYLDLTGELFF. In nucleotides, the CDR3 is TGCGCCAGCAGCTACCTAGACTTGACCGGGGAGCTGTTTTTT.

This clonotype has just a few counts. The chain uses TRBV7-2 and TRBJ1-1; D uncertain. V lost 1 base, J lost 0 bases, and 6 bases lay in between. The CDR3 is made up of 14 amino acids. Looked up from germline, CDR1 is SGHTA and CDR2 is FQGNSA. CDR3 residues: CASSLGDLNTEAFF. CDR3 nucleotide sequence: TGTGCCAGCAGCTTAGGGGATTTGAACACTGAAGCTTTCTTT. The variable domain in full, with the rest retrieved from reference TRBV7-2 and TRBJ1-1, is GAGVSQSPSNKVTEKGKDVELRCDPISGHTALYWYRQSLGQGLEFLIYFQGNSAPDKSGLPSDRFSAERTGGSVSTLTIQRTQQEDSAVYLCASSLGDLNTEAFFGQGTRLTVV.

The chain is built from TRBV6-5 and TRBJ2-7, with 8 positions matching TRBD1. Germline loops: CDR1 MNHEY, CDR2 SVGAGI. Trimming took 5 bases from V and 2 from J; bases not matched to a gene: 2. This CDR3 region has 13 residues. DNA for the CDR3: TGTGCCAGCAGTCGACAGGGGACCTACGAGCAGTACTTC. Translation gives CASSRQGTYEQYF.

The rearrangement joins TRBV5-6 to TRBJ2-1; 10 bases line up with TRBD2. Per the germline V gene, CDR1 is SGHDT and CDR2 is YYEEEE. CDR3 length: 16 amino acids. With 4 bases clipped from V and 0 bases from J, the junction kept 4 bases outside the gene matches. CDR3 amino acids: CASSPRLAGSYNEQFF. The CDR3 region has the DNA TGTGCCAGCAGCCCCCGACTAGCGGGCTCCTACAATGAGCAGTTCTTC.